This T cell receptor beta chain was captured in a study of cytomegalovirus exposure and HLA in healthy donors (dated by TCRdb to 2016 to 2017). About the study as a whole: In an earlier analysis of several hundred of the donors, less than 350 Gb of sequence data and 90 million to 120 million unique TCR beta sequences from about 179 million T cells were reported. Approximately 300 gigabases of sequencing data and around 88 million unique TCR sequences made up an early release that covered nearly 650 HLA-typed donors. Among the roughly 380 genotyped donors, approximately 81% belonged to the genetic ancestry cluster associated with self-reported Caucasian donors. The study was designed to test whether signatures of past pathogen exposure could be identified by cataloging public T cell receptors. The study used immunosequencing to profile the T cell repertoires of around 600 subjects and linked those repertoires to cytomegalovirus serostatus. A separate validation cohort of 100 to 150 different subjects was used in addition to the roughly 670-subject first cohort. To predict cytomegalovirus infection status, the study brought together high-throughput TCR immunosequencing, statistical association of individual TCRs with disease status, and machine learning. To study patterns of TCR occurrence, a later analysis re-analyzed previously published TCR beta repertoires from around 700 donors and added high-resolution HLA genotyping. Rather than using new phenotypic data, the later analysis identified candidate immune exposures from TCR beta sequences and from how often those sequences occurred across donors. To decide whether each TCR beta V gene segment behaved as functional or pseudogenic, an earlier analysis of approximately 590 of the donors relied on high-throughput TCR beta sequencing. Donor age, sex, ethnicity and CMV serostatus were compiled alongside the repertoire data. A later genetic analysis used genome-wide SNP genotypes for 398 of the 666 donors, treating that subset as a discovery cohort. All discovery cohort repertoires had been generated using a single sequencing platform. HLA typing covered class I and class II loci at four-digit resolution. The number of typed donors differed by locus: about 620-640 for A, B, C, DRB1 and DQB1; approximately 530 for DQA1; approximately 600 for DPA1; and about 450 for DPB1. Because of strong linkage in the cohort, five DR-DQ haplotypes were treated as single units for association and clustering. On average, roughly 200,000 unique TCR beta nucleotide sequences were sequenced per donor among 398 genotyped donors of the cohort, with roughly 18% of those sequences being non-productive. Overall study results and their limits: The earlier analysis of around 600 of the donors excluded 15 to 20 rarely observed V segments, including chromosome 9 orphons, because counts were too low. According to a later genetic analysis, donors in an Asian-associated ancestry cluster had fewer N-insertions in productive TCRs than the approximately 670-donor mean. A later analysis reported that several top co-occurrence clusters appeared linked to parvovirus B19, influenza, CMV and Epstein-Barr virus. Immune exposure information for the cohort was limited to CMV serostatus. Some IMGT-functional V segments, including TRBV6-2 and TRBV6-3, could not be distinguished by the 87-base-pair reads and were therefore excluded. In an earlier analysis of fewer than 700 of the donors, most TCR beta V segments appeared in productive rearrangements about 87% or about 30% of the time, broadly matching IMGT annotations. Linkage disequilibrium might explain the correlated functional status among segregating V segments, but an unknown experimental factor could not be ruled out. Cytomegalovirus status was reported to be diagnosed by the classifier with high specificity and sensitivity in both the original and validation cohorts. Most TCR sequences were observed very rarely across donors, whereas some public TCRs were present in many individuals. In a later analysis, the rate of TCR association differed among HLA loci, with DRB1 alleles having the most associated TCRs and HLA-C alleles having the fewest. A further reported finding was that TCR beta sequences accurately predicted the HLA-A and HLA-B alleles for most subjects in the first cohort. A few of the identified cytomegalovirus-associated TCR beta chains were confirmed in vitro to be specific for cytomegalovirus antigens. Only TCR beta chains were sequenced in this cohort, and the absence of alpha or paired-chain data limited detectable features. An association between a missense DCLRE1C variant and V-gene and J-gene trimming of TCR beta chains was found in a later genetic analysis and replicated in an independent cohort. In a later analysis, some 18,000 TCR beta sequences were associated with specific HLA alleles at a false discovery rate of 0.05. HLA typing was unavailable for some donors at each locus, so association tests used only the typed subset. Compared with equally common non-associated chains, HLA-associated TCR beta chains in a later analysis were more clonally expanded and had lower generation probabilities. A cluster of highly shared sequence variants was judged likely to represent a technical artifact of the sequencing pipeline. Assigning TCR associations to individual alleles was difficult when HLA alleles, especially DR and DQ, strongly co-occurred. In the study, approximately 150 TCR beta chains were listed as associated with cytomegalovirus. A later analysis found that most CMV-associated TCR beta chains appeared HLA-restricted, with HLA associations seemingly driven largely by CMV exposure. The presence/absence analyses assumed that sequencing depth was roughly uniform across donors, and that assumption may not be true. The authors suggested that the approach could potentially be extended to other disease states and immunological phenotypes.

From the cysteine up to the phenylalanine, the CDR3 has a length of 14 residues. This entry keeps only the CDR3 DNA: 42 bases, framed from base 1. Based on the germline V gene (reference sequence), the CDR1 and CDR2 sequences are MNHEY and SMNVEV. V drops 8 bases and J drops 11 bases, leaving 24 bases in between. Points on this clone: Its specific antigen is unknown. The input lacks base qualities; no much larger clone sits a single base away.

The library relied on the immunoSEQ multiplex PCR assay. A mixture of 60 forward primers for TCR Vbeta segments and 13 reverse primers for TCR Jbeta segments was used in the multiplex PCR. The CDR3 region of rearranged TCR beta genes was amplified from genomic DNA by a multiplex PCR assay. Amplified TCR beta libraries were sequenced as 87-base-pair reads on the Illumina HiSeq System. Concerning the study's data processing: A later analysis counted 65 million to 90 million unique TCR beta chains across the 666 repertoires, and about 10 million of these chains were shared by at least two donors. Raw reads were error-corrected and collapsed into unique sequences with a nearest-neighbor algorithm that merged closely related sequences to remove PCR and sequencing errors. V, D and J gene segments were assigned by aligning CDR3 sequences to IMGT reference sequences. For a sequence to be retained, a match of at least six nucleotides was required to both a V gene segment and a J gene segment. A rearrangement counted as productive if the CDR3 had no stop codons and remained in frame with V and J, and every other rearrangement counted as non-productive. Following IMGT convention, CDR3 was defined as the stretch from the second conserved V-encoded cysteine up to the conserved J-encoded phenylalanine. The earlier analysis of more than 450 of the donors excluded sequences that lacked an unambiguous match to a single V gene segment. In an earlier analysis of a few hundred of the donors, V segments were called functional above 56.7% productive rearrangements and were called segregating when the between-donor standard deviation exceeded 5%. A statistical classification framework was built to diagnose cytomegalovirus status from the catalog of TCR beta chain sequences. V and J gene assignment, in a later analysis, came from comparing TCR nucleotide sequences with IMGT/GENE-DB human TR gene sequences. A later analysis assigned CDR3 sequences and most-parsimonious VDJ recombination scenarios with the TCRdist pipeline. In a later analysis, every TCR beta chain was defined by the combination of its CDR3 amino acid sequence and its V-gene family, and reads without a unique V-gene family were dropped. To address suspected cross-contamination and a sequencing artifact, a later analysis removed a few hundred highly shared, low-generation-probability nucleotide sequences. For each public chain, a later analysis derived a clonal expansion index from normalized ranks of inferred template counts within each repertoire. In a later analysis, generation probabilities were computed with a VDJ recombination model fitted to out-of-frame rearrangements, and the resulting probabilities were checked against IGoR. A later analysis scored TCR-TCR, TCR-HLA and TCR-CMV co-occurrence with hypergeometric tests, applying a repertoire-size bias correction to TCR pairs. In a later analysis, false discovery rates were estimated by permuting HLA or CMV assignments 20 times. In a later analysis, co-occurring TCRs were grouped with DBSCAN, and TCRdist sequence similarity was added when clustering was performed within HLA-allele-positive subsets. Repertoires with fewer than 30,000 or more than 120,000 public chains, plus five repertoires with anomalous nucleotide sharing, were excluded from co-occurrence clustering. The table comes from immuneACCESS by way of TCRdb, which keeps in-frame sequences with V and J called. Part of the clones is missing from these tables; in studies checked, under half for an unresolved V gene and the rest for unknown reasons. V and J calls and clone size follow that table, whereas D and trimming were derived from the DNA. For this sample the table gives about 190,000 clones, of which roughly 80% were detected only once. Approximately 1.5% of the sample goes to the ten largest clones.

The cohort comprised some 700 healthy bone marrow donors. Cohort members were all nominally healthy when sampled, although unrecorded immune exposures were likely present. The donor tested CMV seronegative, placing the donor among the 300 to 400 seronegative members of the cohort. Each donor provided a peripheral blood sample, and peripheral blood mononuclear cells were used for TCR beta sequencing. Genomic DNA was extracted from the blood cell samples with the Qiagen DNeasy Blood Extraction Kit. The rearranged chain carries TRBV27 and TRBJ1-1, with an unclear D gene assignment. Specimen: PBMCs. This sequence originates from a woman aged 18-29 years in good health and CMV-seronegative. CDR3 protein: CASSLRDSGAGAFF. DNA sequence: TGTGCCAGCTCACTTAGAGACTCTGGCGCTGGGGCTTTCTTT.